Each of the 4 T cell receptor beta chains below was sequenced from the same sample in a study of blood T cells in healthy people across ages (dated by TCRdb to between 2015 and 2017). The library relied on 5' RACE. Sequencing relied on an Illumina HiSeq 2500. The second PCR ran for about 7 to 11 cycles and used a J-beta primer mix along with a sample-barcoded 5' primer. Using fastp at Q25 and MiXCR, TCRdb reprocessed the public reads and kept productive beta chains. Rows are combined by CDR3 protein, so each entry shows the most common genes and DNA. The sample includes approximately 780,000 distinct CDR3 sequences, with 20% to 30% observed a single time. Approximately 2.9% of the sample belongs to the ten largest clones. These data were also filed under a second study, of T cells of mothers and their children.

The sequencing input was blood. The source is a boy aged 5-17 years in good health.

V is TRBV6-6 and J is TRBJ1-2; TRBD1 might be the D (5 bases). Germline-derived CDR1 and CDR2 are MNHNY and SVGAGI (reference sequence). The V gene lost 5 bases and the J gene lost 5 bases, with 12 bases spanning the gap. The CDR3 has 13 amino acids. CDR3 amino acids: CASSGQGGYGYTF. The CDR3 region has the DNA TGTGCCAGCAGTGGCCAGGGAGGGTATGGCTACACCTTC.

This chain connects TRBV20-1 to TRBJ2-3; D unclear. The germline CDR1 and CDR2 sequences are DFQATT and SNEGSKA (reference sequence). CDR3 length: 13 residues. Trimming left V 0 bases short and J 0 bases short, with 4 bases between. DNA for the CDR3: TGCAGTGCTAGAGAGGCTAGCACAGATACGCAGTATTTT. Amino acid sequence: CSAREASTDTQYF.

A few counts support this clonotype. This chain links TRBV6-5 with TRBJ2-3; D gene uncertain. Germline CDR1 MNHEY, CDR2 SVGAGI. The CDR3 sequence is 14 residues long. The V end was cut by 6 bases, the J end by 2 bases, with 12 bases between. The CDR3 DNA follows: TGTGCCAGCAGCGAGACTGGCAACACAGATACGCAGTATTTT. Amino acids: CASSETGNTDTQYF.

This chain connects TRBV7-2 to TRBJ2-4; D is uncertain. The germline gives CDR1 SGHTA, CDR2 FQGNSA. The CDR3 sequence is 18 residues long. V lost 1 base, J lost 1 base, and 17 bases lay in between. The CDR3, as DNA: TGTGCCAGCAGCTTAGGAGCTAGAAAGCTTGGGGCCAAAAACATTCAGTACTTC. Protein sequence: CASSLGARKLGAKNIQYF.